This T cell receptor (beta chain) originates from a study of regulatory T cells in long-lasting Graves disease. Sample time point: newly diagnosed GD, antithyroid drugs for less than 3 months. The TCR library was made from RNA that had been extracted from PBMCs in TRIzol. Construction of the TCR beta libraries employed iRepertoire HTBI primers in conjunction with Arm-PCR of CDR3 regions. TCRdb re-derived calls from the multiplex PCR reads in MiXCR, one entry per CDR3 protein. Counted here are 680,000 or so distinct CDR3 sequences, about 16% occurring once; the ten biggest clones make up approximately 20%. This clonotype was observed at least ten times. The sample was also linked to a second study, of T cells in Graves' hyperthyroidism and ophthalmopathy.

Sequenced material: peripheral blood mononuclear cells (PBMCs), taken at new diagnosis, from a patient treated with antithyroid drugs. The receptor was isolated from a woman aged 25 to 39 with Graves disease.

CDR3 sequence (DNA): TGCGCCAGCAGCTTTGGAATCTTCCGGGACAGTAACTACGAGCAGTACTTC. Amino acid sequence: CASSFGIFRDSNYEQYF. The V call is TRBV5-1, the J call TRBJ2-7, with TRBD1 matching over 7 bases. Germline CDR1 SGHRS, CDR2 YFSETQ. The CDR3 consists of 17 residues. V lost 2 bases and J lost 3; bases outside the gene matches: 14.